The entry below describes one T cell receptor (beta chain). Its antigen is unidentified. Here immunoSEQ multiplex PCR was the method, and the copy in TCRdb shows in-frame clones only, minus some. The data contain under 95,000 clones, about 90% of them seen just once; the ten biggest clones take up 8.4%. The V end lost 0 bases, the J end lost 7 bases, and 10 bases lay between the germline ends. The CDR3 is made up of 15 amino acids. Per germline, CDR1 SEHNR and CDR2 FQNEAQ (reference sequence). This record comes from a study of T cell responses to AZD1222 COVID-19 vaccine. Study information: Pooling covered second doses at about 4 or about 12 weeks. Whole-study findings and limits: The donor cohort was predominantly white British with a female majority, and clonal diversity may have been underestimated. An increase in Spike-specific TCR breadth and depth was observed after two AZD1222 doses.

Sequences were derived from peripheral blood, sampled on day 0 of AZD1222 vaccination. The sequence was collected from an adult in good health. This chain links TRBV7-9 with TRBJ1-6; no firm D call. CDR3 coding DNA: TGTGCCAGCAGCTTAGCTGCGGCGGAAAATTCACCCCTCCACTTT. It encodes CASSLAAAENSPLHF. The full variable domain, its missing parts supplied by reference TRBV7-9 and TRBJ1-6, is DTGVSQNPRHKITKRGQNVTFRCDPISEHNRLYWYRQTLGQGPEFLTYFQNEAQLEKSRLLSDRFSAERPKGSFSTLEIQRTEQGDSAMYLCASSLAAAENSPLHFGNGTRLTVT.